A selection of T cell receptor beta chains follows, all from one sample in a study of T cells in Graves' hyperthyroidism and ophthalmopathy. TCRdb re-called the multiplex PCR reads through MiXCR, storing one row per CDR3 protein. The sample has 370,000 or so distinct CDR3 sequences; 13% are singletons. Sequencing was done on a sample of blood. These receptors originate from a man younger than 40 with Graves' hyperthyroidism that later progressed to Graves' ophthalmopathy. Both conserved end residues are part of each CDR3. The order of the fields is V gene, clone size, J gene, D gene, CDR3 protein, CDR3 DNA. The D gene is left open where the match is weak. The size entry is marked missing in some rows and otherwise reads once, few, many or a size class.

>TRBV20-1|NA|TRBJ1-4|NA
CSARAGANEKLFF
TGCAGTGCTAGGGCAGGAGCTAATGAAAAACTGTTTTTT
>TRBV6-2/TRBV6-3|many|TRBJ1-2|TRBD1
CASIDRGHYGYTF
TGTGCCAGCATCGACAGGGGCCACTATGGCTACACCTTC
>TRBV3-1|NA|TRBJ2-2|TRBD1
CASRSGTGATGELFF
TGTGCCAGCAGGTCCGGGACAGGGGCCACCGGGGAGCTGTTTTTT
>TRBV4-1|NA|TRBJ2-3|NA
CASSHYPHTQYF
TGCGCCAGCAGCCATTACCCCCATACGCAGTATTTT
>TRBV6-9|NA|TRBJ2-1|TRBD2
CASSYGLDNEQFF
TGTGCCAGCAGTTACGGACTAGACAATGAGCAGTTCTTC
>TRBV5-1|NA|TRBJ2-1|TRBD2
CASSLRSDSFRLAGGPHEQFF
TGCGCCAGCAGCTTGAGGAGTGACAGTTTTCGACTAGCGGGGGGCCCTCATGAGCAGTTCTTC
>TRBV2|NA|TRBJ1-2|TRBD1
CVSSGEQGVYGYTF
TGTGTCAGCAGTGGTGAGCAGGGGGTGTATGGCTACACCTTC
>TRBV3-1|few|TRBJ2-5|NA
CASSQVPEGETQYF
TGTGCCAGCAGCCAAGTCCCGGAAGGGGAGACCCAGTACTTC
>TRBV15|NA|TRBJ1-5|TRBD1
CATSSLDRLYSNQPQHF
TGTGCCACCAGCTCACTGGACAGGCTCTATAGCAATCAGCCCCAGCATTTT
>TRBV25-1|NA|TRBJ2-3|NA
CASSEYSDGGVSRGTQYF
TGTGCCAGCAGTGAATATTCGGACGGCGGGGTCTCGAGGGGTACGCAGTATTTT
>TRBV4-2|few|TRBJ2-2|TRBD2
CASSQLAGLAGELFF
TGTGCCAGCAGCCAATTAGCGGGCCTGGCGGGGGAGCTGTTTTTT
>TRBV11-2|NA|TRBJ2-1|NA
CASSLSGAYNEQFF
TGTGCCAGCAGCTTATCGGGGGCCTACAATGAGCAGTTCTTC
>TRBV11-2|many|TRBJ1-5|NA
CASSLLGRINQPQHF
TGTGCCAGCAGCTTACTGGGCCGGATAAATCAGCCCCAGCATTTT
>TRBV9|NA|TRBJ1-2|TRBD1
CASSAPTGARFPNYGYTF
TGTGCCAGCAGCGCCCCGACAGGGGCGCGTTTTCCTAACTATGGCTACACCTTC
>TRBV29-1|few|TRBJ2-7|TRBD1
CSAFLRDSFHYEQYF
TGCAGCGCTTTCCTCCGGGACAGTTTTCACTACGAGCAGTACTTC
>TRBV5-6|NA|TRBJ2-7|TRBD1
CASSSTGFLDEQYF
TGTGCCAGCAGCTCGACAGGGTTCCTCGACGAGCAGTACTTC
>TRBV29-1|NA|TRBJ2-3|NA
CIGAFGTDTQYF
TGCATCGGGGCCTTCGGGACAGATACGCAGTATTTT
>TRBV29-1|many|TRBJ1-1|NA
CSVGGSTEAFF
TGCAGCGTTGGCGGGTCCACTGAAGCTTTCTTT
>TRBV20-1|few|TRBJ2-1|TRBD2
CSARDQLAGDYNEQFF
TGCAGTGCTAGAGATCAACTAGCGGGGGACTACAATGAGCAGTTCTTC
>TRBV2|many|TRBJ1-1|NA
CASRKRPNTEAFF
TGTGCCAGCCGGAAACGGCCGAACACTGAAGCTTTCTTT
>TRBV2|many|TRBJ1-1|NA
CASSERGRSNTEAFF
TGTGCCAGCAGTGAACGTGGGCGGTCGAACACTGAAGCTTTCTTT
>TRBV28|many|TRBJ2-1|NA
CASSIGVNEQFF
TGTGCCAGCAGTATAGGGGTCAATGAGCAGTTCTTC
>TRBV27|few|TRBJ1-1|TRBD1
CASSFSAGGLSEAFF
TGTGCCAGCAGTTTTTCGGCAGGGGGTCTTAGTGAAGCTTTCTTT
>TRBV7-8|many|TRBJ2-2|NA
CASSLDEAGNTGELFF
TGTGCCAGCAGCTTAGACGAAGCAGGGAACACCGGGGAGCTGTTTTTT
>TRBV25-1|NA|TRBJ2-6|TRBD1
CASSDLGTAGANVLTF
TGTGCCAGCAGTGATCTTGGGACAGCTGGGGCCAACGTCCTGACTTTC
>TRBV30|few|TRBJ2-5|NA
CAWRRVDQETQYF
TGTGCCTGGAGGAGGGTCGACCAAGAGACCCAGTACTTC
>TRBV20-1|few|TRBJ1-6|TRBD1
CTVGLNRGYNSPLHF
TGCACCGTGGGCCTAAACAGGGGATATAATTCACCCCTCCACTTT
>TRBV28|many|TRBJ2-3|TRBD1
CASSHNRGPAADTQYF
TGTGCCAGCAGTCATAACAGGGGCCCGGCCGCAGATACGCAGTATTTT
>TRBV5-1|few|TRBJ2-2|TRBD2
CASSDLGLAGGLDTGELFF
TGCGCCAGCAGCGATCTCGGACTAGCGGGGGGGCTAGACACCGGGGAGCTGTTTTTT
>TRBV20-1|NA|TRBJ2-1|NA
CSASDSYNEQFF
TGCAGTGCTAGTGACAGTTACAATGAGCAGTTCTTC
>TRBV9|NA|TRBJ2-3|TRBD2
CASSVSPPAGSTDTQYF
TGTGCCAGCAGCGTCTCTCCCCCAGCGGGGAGCACAGATACGCAGTATTTT
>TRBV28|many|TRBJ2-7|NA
CASSLYGQTYEQYF
TGTGCCAGCAGTTTATACGGACAGACCTACGAGCAGTACTTC
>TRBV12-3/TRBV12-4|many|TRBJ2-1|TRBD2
CASSLVGGGAYNEQFF
TGTGCCAGCAGTTTAGTCGGCGGGGGGGCCTACAATGAGCAGTTCTTC
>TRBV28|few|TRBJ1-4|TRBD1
CASSLWTGGFGEKLFF
TGTGCCAGCAGTTTATGGACAGGGGGTTTTGGTGAAAAACTGTTTTTT
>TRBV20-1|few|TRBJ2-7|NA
CSARRRRRAPHEQYF
TGCAGTGCTAGACGGAGGCGGAGGGCCCCCCACGAGCAGTACTTC
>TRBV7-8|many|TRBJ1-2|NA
CASSLVEGVYGYTF
TGTGCCAGCAGCTTAGTAGAGGGAGTCTATGGCTACACCTTC
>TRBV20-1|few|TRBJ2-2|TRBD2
CSAKGTSGGLNTGELFF
TGCAGTGCCAAGGGGACTAGCGGGGGGCTGAACACCGGGGAGCTGTTTTTT
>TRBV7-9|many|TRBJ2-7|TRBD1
CASSPRGQESYEQYF
TGTGCCAGCAGCCCCCGGGGACAGGAGAGCTACGAGCAGTACTTC
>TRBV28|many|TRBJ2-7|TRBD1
CASSFVPGGPSYEQYF
TGTGCCAGCAGTTTTGTACCAGGGGGCCCCTCCTACGAGCAGTACTTC
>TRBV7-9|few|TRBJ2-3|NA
CASSSGLTSSTDTQYF
TGTGCCAGCAGCTCTGGACTGACTTCGAGCACAGATACGCAGTATTTT
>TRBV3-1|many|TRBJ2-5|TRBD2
CASSHPGLAGEGYETQYF
TGTGCCAGCAGTCACCCGGGACTAGCGGGGGAGGGCTACGAGACCCAGTACTTC
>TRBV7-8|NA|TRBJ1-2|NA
CASSLQSGYGYTF
TGTGCCAGCAGCTTACAGTCCGGGTATGGCTACACCTTC
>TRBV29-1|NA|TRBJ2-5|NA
CSVGPKERTQETQYF
TGCAGCGTTGGCCCGAAAGAGAGAACCCAAGAGACCCAGTACTTC
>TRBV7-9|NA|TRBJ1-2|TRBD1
CASSIQGAGGYTF
TGTGCCAGCTCCATACAGGGGGCAGGTGGCTACACCTTC
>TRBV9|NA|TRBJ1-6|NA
CASSGGRGSNSPLHF
TGTGCCAGCAGCGGGGGTCGGGGGTCTAATTCACCCCTCCACTTT
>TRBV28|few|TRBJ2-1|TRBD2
CASSLSAGSDEQFF
TGTGCCAGCAGTTTATCAGCGGGGTCGGATGAGCAGTTCTTC
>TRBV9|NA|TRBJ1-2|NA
CASSDRRGSYGYTF
TGTGCCAGCAGCGATCGCAGGGGAAGCTATGGCTACACCTTC
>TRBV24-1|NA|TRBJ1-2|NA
CATSEEGVYTF
TGTGCCACCAGTGAAGAAGGAGTCTACACCTTC
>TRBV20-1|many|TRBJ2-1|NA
CSARRGGRGEQFF
TGCAGTGCTAGGAGGGGGGGCCGTGGTGAGCAGTTCTTC
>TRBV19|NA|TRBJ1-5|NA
CASSNLGGSNQPQHF
TGTGCCAGTAGTAACCTGGGGGGATCCAATCAGCCCCAGCATTTT
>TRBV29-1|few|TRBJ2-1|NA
CSITGPSYNEQFF
TGCAGCATCACAGGTCCGTCCTACAATGAGCAGTTCTTC
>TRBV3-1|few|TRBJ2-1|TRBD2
CASSPRPSGASYNEQFF
TGTGCCAGCAGCCCGCGGCCTAGCGGAGCATCCTACAATGAGCAGTTCTTC
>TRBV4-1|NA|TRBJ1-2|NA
CASSQVVPWGDYGYTF
TGCGCCAGCAGCCAAGTTGTCCCCTGGGGGGACTATGGCTACACCTTC